The T cell receptor beta chain under discussion was sequenced for a study of blood T cell repertoires in COVID-19 (dated by TCRdb to about 2020). Broadly, across the study: Samples covering the acute and convalescent phases of COVID-19 were provided by collaborators in the United States, Italy and Spain. The prospective study material was composed of cDNA or gDNA derived from T cells, B-cell-depleted T cells, or PBMCs. Deeply sampled blood TCRbeta repertoires from subjects exposed to, actively infected with, or recovered from COVID-19 were included in the dataset. The repertoires were released in a freely available public database meant as a resource for research on the immune response to SARS-CoV-2. The samples were drawn from the first 160 participants of the ongoing ImmuneRACE study and from some 1,300 subjects provided by 6 global collaborators. Sample metadata almost always included a de-identified subject ID, COVID-19 status, age in years and sex. HLA class I and class II types, where available, came from metadata supplied by the sample provider rather than from assay-based typing. What the work shows at the level of the full study, not this receptor alone: The quantity of clinical and demographic metadata differed by source and by participant and was supplied without curation.

TCRbeta CDR3 regions were amplified from genomic DNA using the immunoSEQ Assay, a bias-controlled multiplex PCR. Processing in the source paper ran as follows. Nucleated cell counts per sample were estimated from amplification of reference gene primers within the assay. Sequence reads were collapsed and filtered to measure the absolute abundance of every unique TCRbeta CDR3 rearrangement. Productive Simpson clonality was computed per sample as the square root of Simpson's diversity index over productive rearrangements. Sourced from immuneACCESS, this table was stored by TCRdb with only in-frame sequences that have V and J called. A share of the clones is absent; for the studies checked, an unresolved V gene accounts for under half, and the remainder has no known explanation. V and J calls and clone size come straight from that table; D and trimming were deduced from the DNA. This sample holds around 75,000 clones; roughly 80% were observed only once. The top ten constitute 9.5% to 15% of the sample.

CDR1 LNHDA and CDR2 SQIVND were looked up in the germline V gene (reference sequence). The junction shows trimming of 9 bases on V and 3 bases on J, and the gene matches do not reach 7 bases of it. Spanning cysteine to phenylalanine, the CDR3 consists of 13 amino acids. Only the CDR3 part of the read is kept: 39 bases, read in frame from the first base. To note about this clone: Its binding antigen is unknown. No base quality values were provided; no much bigger clone lies one nucleotide off.

At one collaborating source in Seattle, patients were enrolled during active infection and were followed longitudinally through the course of disease. Each collaborating institution followed its own protocols to collect whole blood in K2EDTA tubes. For TCRbeta analysis, collaborators shipped samples as frozen whole blood, isolated PBMCs, or DNA extracted from either of those sample types. The clonotype originates from a man aged 45-65 years with COVID-19, enrolled during active disease. The V and J segments used are TRBV19 and TRBJ2-5; 7 of the junction bases match TRBD1. The sequenced material came from peripheral blood. The CDR3 amino acid sequence is: CASRSGTEETQYF. In nucleotide form, the sequence is TGTGCCAGCCGGTCCGGGACAGAAGAGACCCAGTACTTC.